A selection of T cell receptor beta chains follows, all from one sample in a study of CD8 T cells in Susac syndrome. TCRdb re-called the immunoSEQ multiplex PCR reads through MiXCR, storing one row per CDR3 protein. The table includes under 95,000 distinct CDR3 sequences, more than 85% detected once. Specimen: CD8+ T cells from PBMCs. The source of these receptors is a human donor with Susac syndrome. The CDR3 runs from the conserved cysteine through the conserved F or W. The D gene is left open where the match is weak. For some rows the clone size is stated as once, few or many, or as a class when expanded; others skip it.

j_gene,v_gene,abundance,d_gene,CDR3nt,CDR3aa
TRBJ1-2,TRBV29-1,.,.,TGCAGCGTTGAAGATGGAGGGTTGGACCTTTATGGCTACACCTTC,CSVEDGGLDLYGYTF
TRBJ2-7,TRBV4-1,.,TRBD2,TGCGCCAGCAGCCCGTTAGCGGGAGTAAACGAGCAGTACTTC,CASSPLAGVNEQYF
TRBJ2-7,TRBV6-2/TRBV6-3,.,TRBD1,TGTGCCAGCAGTTTGGGACAGGGGGAAGGCTCCTACGAGCAGTACTTC,CASSLGQGEGSYEQYF
TRBJ2-1,TRBV11-2,.,.,TGTGCCAGCAGCTTAGTAGGAAAGCCTCCCCGCTCCGATGAGCAGTTCTTC,CASSLVGKPPRSDEQFF
TRBJ1-1,TRBV24-1,.,.,TGTGCCACCAGTGATGGAACGAACACTGAAGCTTTCTTT,CATSDGTNTEAFF
TRBJ2-7,TRBV30,once,TRBD2,TGTGCCTGGGCAAGCGGGAGAGCCGCCTACTACGAGCAGTACTTC,CAWASGRAAYYEQYF
TRBJ1-1,TRBV15,.,.,TGTGCCACCAGCAGTGCTTGGAACACTGAAGCTTTCTTT,CATSSAWNTEAFF
TRBJ2-7,TRBV27,.,.,TGTGCCAGCAGTGTGGCTGGTGAGGGCCTTGACTCCTACGAGCAGTACTTC,CASSVAGEGLDSYEQYF
TRBJ2-2,TRBV18,.,.,TGTGCCAGCTCACCCCCGAACAGGGACACCGGGGAGCTGTTTTTT,CASSPPNRDTGELFF
TRBJ2-2,TRBV18,.,TRBD2,TGTGCCAGCTCACCACTGGGGACTAGCGTGTCCGGGGAGCTGTTTTTT,CASSPLGTSVSGELFF
TRBJ2-7,TRBV27,.,TRBD1,TGTGCCAGCAGTATCATACAGGGGGCGGGAGAGCAGTACTTC,CASSIIQGAGEQYF
TRBJ1-1,TRBV21-1,.,.,TGTGCCAGCGTTCCGGACACTGAAGCTTTCTTT,CASVPDTEAFF
TRBJ1-5,TRBV2,.,TRBD1,TGTGCCAGCAGAAGGACAGGGGCTCTCGATAGCAATCAGCCCCAGCATTTT,CASRRTGALDSNQPQHF
TRBJ2-3,TRBV4-3,.,TRBD2,TGCGCCAGCAGCCAAGAGACTAGCGGGAGAGGTTTGACAGATACGCAGTATTTT,CASSQETSGRGLTDTQYF
TRBJ1-2,TRBV4-2,.,.,TGTGCCAGCAGCCAAGATCTAGGGTCGAGCGGCTACACCTTC,CASSQDLGSSGYTF